Each of the 27 T cell receptor beta chains below was sequenced from the same sample in a study of T cell responses to AZD1222 COVID-19 vaccine. Some clones are missing from TCRdb's copy, which holds only in-frame ones; the method was immunoSEQ multiplex PCR. The sample lists more than 120,000 clones, about 93% occurring once. Material: peripheral blood, obtained on day 0 of AZD1222 vaccination. All receptors derive from an adult in good health.

The chain combines TRBV7-2 with TRBJ2-3; TRBD1 agrees at 10 bases. Germline trimming cut 4 bases from V and 4 bases from J; bases unmatched to any gene: 5. The germline CDR1 and CDR2 sequences are SGHTA and FQGNSA. CDR3 length: 15 residues. CDR3 nucleotide sequence: TGTGCCAGCAGCTCCAGGACAGGGGGTCCAGATACGCAGTATTTT. Translation: CASSSRTGGPDTQYF. Variable domain in full (rest from reference TRBV7-2 and TRBJ2-3): GAGVSQSPSNKVTEKGKDVELRCDPISGHTALYWYRQSLGQGLEFLIYFQGNSAPDKSGLPSDRFSAERTGGSVSTLTIQRTQQEDSAVYLCASSSRTGGPDTQYFGPGTRLTVL.

In its sample, this clone was seen once. This sequence joins TRBV7-2 and TRBJ1-5; 10 bases fit TRBD1. V shed 1 base, J shed 2 bases, and the junction held 2 bases outside the gene matches. This CDR3 is 16 amino acids long. Germline loops: CDR1 SGHTA, CDR2 FQGNSA. The CDR3 coding sequence is TGTGCCAGCAGCTTAGGACAGGGGGCGGGCAATCAGCCCCAGCATTTT. It codes for CASSLGQGAGNQPQHF. Together with reference TRBV7-2 and TRBJ1-5, the CDR3 gives the full variable domain: GAGVSQSPSNKVTEKGKDVELRCDPISGHTALYWYRQSLGQGLEFLIYFQGNSAPDKSGLPSDRFSAERTGGSVSTLTIQRTQQEDSAVYLCASSLGQGAGNQPQHFGDGTRLSIL.

The chain employs TRBV4-3 and TRBJ1-4; 9 nucleotides match TRBD1. CDR3 length: 17 amino acids. Germline V lookup: CDR1 LGHNA, CDR2 YSLEER. The trim removed 2 bases at V and 5 bases at J, leaving 9 bases unmatched. DNA of the CDR3: TGCGCCAGCAGCCAAAACAGGGGGCGAAGGTTCAATGAAAAACTGTTTTTT. As protein: CASSQNRGRRFNEKLFF.

The chain uses TRBV6-7 and TRBJ1-1; TRBD1 is a possible D gene (6 bases). TRBV6-7 is assigned to the ORF class and has an uncertain function. Deletions cut 2 bases from V and 0 bases from J, with 16 bases between. The CDR3 extends over 17 amino acids. The CDR3 loop is CASSYPQGTPMNTEAFF. The CDR3 DNA reads TGTGCCAGCAGTTACCCACAGGGTACGCCCATGAACACTGAAGCTTTCTTT.

J is TRBJ1-1 and V is TRBV20-1; the D is unclear. The germline gives CDR1 DFQATT, CDR2 SNEGSKA (reference sequence). This CDR3 is 11 amino acids long. Trimming removed 2 bases at V and 10 bases at J, with 11 bases between. The CDR3 reads CSARQYSGAFF. The CDR3 DNA reads as TGCAGTGCTAGACAGTACTCAGGAGCTTTCTTT.

The J gene is TRBJ2-3, the V gene TRBV6-5; a weak D match, TRBD1 (6 bases). Trimming stripped 7 bases from V and 1 base from J, with 12 bases between. The CDR3 has 14 residues. The V gene's germline CDR1 is MNHEY and CDR2 SVGAGI. Here the CDR3 reads CASTPGDGTDTQYF. The CDR3 DNA follows: TGTGCCAGCACCCCAGGGGATGGCACAGATACGCAGTATTTT.

The rearrangement joins TRBV24-1 to TRBJ2-1, with a possible D match to TRBD1 (5 bases). This CDR3 is built from 13 residues. Germline-derived CDR1 and CDR2 are KGHDR and SFDVKD. The V end was cut by 4 bases, the J end by 8 bases, with 11 bases between. The CDR3 DNA sequence: TGTGCCACCAGTGACCCTAGGACATATGAGCAGTTCTTC. Its protein is CATSDPRTYEQFF.

This clone was seen a few times. The chain links TRBV15 to TRBJ1-2; 7 bases map to TRBD1. The CDR3 loop spans 18 amino acids. V lost 5 bases, J lost 7 bases, and 22 bases stayed unmatched. Germline V gene data show CDR1 as LNHNV and CDR2 as YYDKDF (reference sequence). CDR3 residues: CATSPPDVSTGQLSGYTF. CDR3 sequence (DNA): TGTGCCACCAGCCCGCCCGATGTTTCGACAGGGCAACTTAGTGGCTACACCTTC.

V gene TRBV6-5 combines with J gene TRBJ1-1, with D perhaps matching TRBD1 (5 bases). CDR1 and CDR2 (germline): MNHEY, SVGAGI. The CDR3 covers 12 residues. The germline V and J ends were trimmed by 5 bases and 9 bases, with 13 bases remaining between them. CDR3 amino acids: CASSKAGYKAFF. The CDR3 coding sequence is TGTGCCAGCAGTAAGGCAGGGTATAAAGCTTTCTTT.

The chain combines TRBV5-1 with TRBJ1-4, with 9 bases lining up with TRBD1. Per germline, CDR1 SGHRS and CDR2 YFSETQ. The CDR3 covers 15 residues. The J segment lost 6 bases and the V segment lost 4 bases, leaving 7 bases of the junction unmatched. This CDR3 reads CASSTGQGHDEKLFF. For the CDR3, the DNA is TGCGCCAGCAGCACCGGACAGGGGCATGATGAAAAACTGTTTTTT.

The chain combines TRBV6-5 with TRBJ1-1, with D unresolved. This CDR3 contains 12 residues. Trimming removed 6 bases from V and 7 bases from J, with 12 bases in between. CDR1 MNHEY and CDR2 SVGAGI come from the germline V gene. The CDR3 nucleotides are TGTGCCAGCAGGATCAGCGGCCTTGAAGCTTTCTTT. This sequence encodes CASRISGLEAFF.

The chain joins TRBV18 to TRBJ1-2; 8 nucleotides line up with TRBD1. The V gene's germline CDR1 is KGHSH and CDR2 LQKENI. The CDR3 spans 16 residues. J gave up 7 bases and V 6 bases, and 16 bases lay outside the gene matches. The CDR3: CASSPKAAGGLIGYTF. CDR3 bases: TGTGCCAGCTCCCCGAAGGCGGCAGGGGGCTTAATTGGCTACACCTTC.

The chain couples TRBV7-8 to TRBJ2-5; 8 nucleotides agree with TRBD1. The CDR3 length is 15 residues. Germline values: CDR1 SGHVS, CDR2 FQNEAQ. The ends lost 1 base at V and 5 bases at J; junction bases unmatched: 6. CDR3 nucleotides: TGTGCCAGCAGCTTAGAATGGACAGGGAGCGAGACCCAGTACTTC. Its protein is CASSLEWTGSETQYF.

The V and J genes are TRBV10-3 and TRBJ1-2; D is perhaps TRBD1 (6 bases). The germline V gene encodes CDR1 ENHRY and CDR2 SYGVKD. The V gene lost 0 bases and the J gene lost 1 base, with 15 bases spanning the gap. The CDR3 totals 17 residues. The CDR3 sequence: CAISESGNRALNYGYTF. CDR3 coding DNA: TGTGCCATCAGTGAGTCAGGGAACAGGGCTCTTAACTATGGCTACACCTTC.

The chain links TRBV12-3 or TRBV12-4 to TRBJ1-2, with a possible D match to TRBD1 (6 bases). V dropped 5 bases and J dropped 8 bases, with 15 bases sitting between them. This CDR3 has 13 residues. CDR3 sequence: CASSTTGIYGYTF. CDR3 nucleotide sequence: TGTGCCAGCAGTACCACAGGGATCTACGGCTACACCTTC.

This clone was seen a single time. This chain uses TRBV6-1 with TRBJ2-7; D remains ambiguous. CDR3 size: 13 residues. From germline, CDR1 is MNHNS and CDR2 SASEGT. Trimming pared 2 bases from V and 3 bases from J, leaving 8 bases between. CDR3 sequence: CASSETDGYEQYF. The CDR3 DNA is TGTGCCAGCAGTGAAACAGACGGCTACGAGCAGTACTTC.

This rearrangement joins TRBV7-3 to TRBJ2-3; D gene ambiguous. The CDR3 spans 15 residues. Trimming took off 2 bases at V and 1 base at J, with 10 bases between the two ends. CDR1 and CDR2 from the germline V gene are SGHTA and FQGTGA. The CDR3 here is CASSLDPAGTDTQYF. CDR3 coding DNA: TGTGCCAGCAGCTTAGACCCGGCGGGCACAGATACGCAGTATTTT.

The CDR3 DNA follows: TGTGCCAGCAGGGCCCCCCCGCGGGAGTACAATGAGCAGTTCTTC. This encodes CASRAPPREYNEQFF. V gene TRBV25-1 combines with J gene TRBJ2-1; 7 positions agree with TRBD2. CDR1 MGHDK and CDR2 SYGVNS come from the germline V gene. The CDR3 is 15 amino acids. With 6 bases clipped from V and 4 bases from J, the junction kept 9 bases outside the gene matches.

The chain combines TRBV6-5 with TRBJ1-1, with TRBD1 as a possible D gene (6 bases). Trimming stripped 6 bases from V and 1 base from J, with 15 bases between. The germline CDR1 and CDR2 sequences are MNHEY and SVGAGI. This CDR3 has 15 residues. CDR3 bases: TGTGCCAGCAGGCGAAATACAGGGAGGAACACTGAAGCTTTCTTT. It encodes CASRRNTGRNTEAFF.

V gene TRBV7-6 combines with J gene TRBJ2-7; D is perhaps TRBD1 (6 bases). The V gene's germline CDR1 is SGHVS and CDR2 FNYEAQ. V was trimmed by 5 bases and J by 0 bases, leaving 11 bases between them. The CDR3 has 14 amino acids. In nucleotides, the CDR3 is TGTGCCAGCAGCGCCCTACAGGGCTCCTACGAGCAGTACTTC. It specifies CASSALQGSYEQYF.

This sequence joins TRBV27 and TRBJ2-3; 7 nucleotides line up with TRBD1. Germline CDR1 MNHEY, CDR2 SMNVEV (reference sequence). The CDR3 runs to 16 residues. V dropped 3 bases and J dropped 1; count of bases not matched to a gene: 7. As DNA, the CDR3 is TGTGCCAGCAGTTTGGGAAGGGGGCTCGGCACAGATACGCAGTATTTT. Encoded protein: CASSLGRGLGTDTQYF.

The V call is TRBV7-8, the J call TRBJ2-7; TRBD2 might be the D (5 bases). Germline assignment: CDR1 SGHVS and CDR2 FQNEAQ. Trimming left V 7 bases short and J 5 bases short, with 15 bases between. This CDR3 contains 13 residues. The DNA of the CDR3 is TGTGCCAGCATCCCCCCTGGAGGTAACGAGCAGTACTTC. This sequence encodes CASIPPGGNEQYF.

The rearrangement joins TRBV7-2 to TRBJ1-6; tentative D call: TRBD1 (5 bases). CDR1 and CDR2 (germline): SGHTA, FQGNSA. The CDR3 consists of 17 residues. The V gene lost 5 bases and the J gene lost 0 bases, with 14 bases spanning the gap. The DNA of the CDR3 is TGTGCCAGCAGCGCCCGACAGCCGAGCTCCTATAATTCACCCCTCCACTTT. Translating it yields CASSARQPSSYNSPLHF.

V and J are TRBV30 and TRBJ1-5, with D perhaps TRBD1 (5 bases). Germline V gene sequence: CDR1 GTSNPN, CDR2 SVGIG (reference sequence). V gave up 2 bases and J gave up 5 bases, with 10 bases separating them. The CDR3 is 13 residues long. DNA for the CDR3: TGTGCCTGGAGTATCCAGGGAGATCAGCCCCAGCATTTT. Its protein product is CAWSIQGDQPQHF.

The chain joins TRBV7-2 to TRBJ2-5; perhaps TRBD1 as D (5 bases). The CDR3 is 16 amino acids. Germline V gene lookup returns CDR1 SGHTA and CDR2 FQGNSA. Trimming shortened V by 5 bases and J by 4 bases, and 20 bases separated the two germline ends. The CDR3 coding sequence is TGTGCCAGCAGCCCAACAGGACCAACGCCTTCAGAGACCCAGTACTTC. This encodes CASSPTGPTPSETQYF.

The V call is TRBV5-1, the J call TRBJ2-1, with 10 positions matching TRBD2. Germline V gene data show CDR1 as SGHRS and CDR2 as YFSETQ. The CDR3 extends over 15 amino acids. V was pared by 4 bases and J by 5 bases, with 6 bases of the junction left unmatched. CDR3 in DNA: TGCGCCAGCAGCCTTGGGAGCGGGAGGGACAATGAGCAGTTCTTC. Encoded protein: CASSLGSGRDNEQFF.

The chain uses TRBV6-5 and TRBJ2-1; D is unclear. V was trimmed by 8 bases and J by 2 bases, leaving 7 bases between them. This CDR3 has 12 residues. Germline assignment: CDR1 MNHEY and CDR2 SVGAGI. The CDR3 DNA is TGTGCCAGCCTGTCAACCTACAATGAGCAGTTCTTC. It specifies CASLSTYNEQFF.